Presented here are 19 T cell receptor beta chains from one specimen sequenced in a study of blood T cells in healthy people across ages. Using a J-beta primer mix together with a sample-barcoded 5' primer, a second PCR was run for about 6 to 12 cycles. MiXCR was run by TCRdb on the 5' RACE reads, yielding one entry per CDR3 protein. The profile shows around 800,000 distinct CDR3 sequences, roughly 60% of them singletons. The sequenced sample consisted of blood. The receptors derive from a man aged 30 to 45 in good health.

In regard to this clonotype: One junction end disagrees with the germline gene, perhaps due to a read error. This chain uses TRBV20-1 with TRBJ2-1; maybe TRBD1 (5 bases). The CDR3 runs to 14 residues. CDR1 DFQATT and CDR2 SNEGSKA come from the germline V gene (reference sequence). The CDR3 reads CSAREGTRVGEQFF. The CDR3 DNA sequence: TGTAGTGCTAGAGAAGGTACCAGGGTGGGTGAGCAGTTCTTC.

The rearrangement joins TRBV28 to TRBJ2-7, with 7 bases that match TRBD2. The length of the CDR3 is 15 residues. With V trimmed by 6 bases and J by 2 bases, 10 bases remained unmatched. In germline, CDR1 is MDHEN, CDR2 SYDVKM. CDR3: CASRSVPGLPYEQYF. The CDR3 nucleotides read TGTGCCAGCAGATCAGTTCCGGGACTACCCTACGAGCAGTACTTC.

The gene calls are TRBV7-9 and TRBJ2-1; no definite D call. CDR1 and CDR2 (germline): SEHNR, FQNEAQ (reference sequence). This CDR3 is 14 amino acids long. Trimming shortened V by 5 bases and J by 0 bases, and 8 bases separated the two germline ends. CDR3 amino acids: CASSPSTSYNEQFF. The CDR3 DNA reads as TGTGCCAGCAGCCCCAGTACCTCCTACAATGAGCAGTTCTTC.

V usage is TRBV24-1 and J usage is TRBJ2-1; TRBD1 matches at 11 bases. The CDR3 length is 15 residues. The V segment lost 6 bases and the J segment 6 bases; nucleotides outside the gene matches: 6. Germline values: CDR1 KGHDR, CDR2 SFDVKD. CDR3 sequence reads: CATSWDRGTVNEQFF. CDR3 bases: TGTGCCACCAGTTGGGACAGGGGGACGGTCAATGAGCAGTTCTTC.

The chain joins TRBV28 to TRBJ2-3, with D tentatively TRBD1 (5 bases). Germline-derived CDR1 and CDR2 are MDHEN and SYDVKM. This CDR3 has 16 residues. Between the trimmed V and J ends, which lost 5 bases and 6 bases, there was a span of 21 bases. DNA for the CDR3: TGTGCCAGCAGTGCTGGGTCGGCCAGGGCATCGGATACGCAGTATTTT. This sequence encodes CASSAGSARASDTQYF.

V is TRBV9 and J is TRBJ2-5; no firm D call. The germline CDR1 and CDR2 sequences are SGDLS and YYNGEE. Trimming took off 3 bases at V and 2 bases at J, with 11 bases between the two ends. This CDR3 region has 14 residues. The CDR3 DNA reads as TGTGCCAGCAGCGGAGGCGTATCACAAGAGACCCAGTACTTC. Its protein is CASSGGVSQETQYF.

The V gene is TRBV7-2, the J gene TRBJ2-1, with a weak D call TRBD2 (7 bases). CDR1 and CDR2 from the germline V gene are SGHTA and FQGNSA. V shed 2 bases and J shed 6 bases, with 17 bases lying between them. The CDR3 spans 16 residues. The CDR3 region is CASSLWRGLGGNEQFF. DNA for the CDR3: TGTGCCAGCAGCTTATGGCGGGGGCTGGGCGGCAATGAGCAGTTCTTC.

The sample holds a few counts of this clonotype. This rearrangement joins TRBV3-1 to TRBJ1-6; TRBD1 aligns across 7 bases. Germline V gene data show CDR1 as LGHDT and CDR2 as YNNKEL (reference sequence). The CDR3 totals 14 residues. The ends lost 3 bases at V and 7 bases at J; junction bases unmatched: 3. As DNA, the CDR3 is TGTGCCAGCAGCCAGACAGGGATCAATTCACCCCTCCACTTT. Translation: CASSQTGINSPLHF.

The rearrangement joins TRBV28 to TRBJ2-7, with D maybe TRBD1 (6 bases). This CDR3 spans 15 amino acids. V was clipped by 3 bases and J by 1 base, with 13 bases between them. Germline CDR1 reads MDHEN; CDR2 reads SYDVKM. The CDR3 sequence: CASSFGQTISYEQYF. The CDR3 bases are TGTGCCAGCAGTTTTGGACAGACTATTTCCTACGAGCAGTACTTC.

This chain connects TRBV11-2 to TRBJ2-1; no definite D call. Germline V gene lookup returns CDR1 SGHAT and CDR2 FQNNGV. V gave up 6 bases and J gave up 2 bases, with 8 bases separating them. This CDR3 contains 13 residues. The CDR3 DNA sequence: TGTGCCAGCAGTGGACGACCCTACAATGAGCAGTTCTTC. Protein product: CASSGRPYNEQFF.

The chain is built from TRBV5-1 and TRBJ2-4; a possible D gene is TRBD2 (6 bases). Germline V gene data show CDR1 as SGHRS and CDR2 as YFSETQ. V shed 4 bases and J shed 3 bases, with 20 bases lying between them. This CDR3 has 17 amino acids. The DNA for the CDR3 is TGCGCCAGCAGCCCAACCTCCGGGAGTTATATCAAAAACATTCAGTACTTC. Translating gives CASSPTSGSYIKNIQYF.

The chain has TRBV5-5 and TRBJ1-2; D not certain. The CDR3 contains 14 residues. Trimming pared 2 bases from V and 4 bases from J, leaving 12 bases between. CDR1 is SGHKS, CDR2 YYEKEE, per germline (reference sequence). CDR3 in amino acids: CASSFDDRPYGYTF. CDR3 sequence (DNA): TGTGCCAGCAGCTTCGATGACCGTCCCTATGGCTACACCTTC.

The CDR3 DNA sequence: TGTGCCAGCAGCTTGCTAGGAGTTGGGCGAGAGACCCAGTACTTC. Its translation: CASSLLGVGRETQYF. The chain has TRBV7-3 and TRBJ2-5; no definite D call. The CDR3 has 15 residues. Germline CDR1 is SGHTA and CDR2 is FQGTGA. V gave up 3 bases and J gave up 4 bases, with 15 bases separating them.

This clonotype has just a few counts. This sequence joins TRBV29-1 and TRBJ1-2, with D perhaps TRBD1 (5 bases). V lost 4 bases and J lost 3, with 12 bases in between. CDR1 is SQVTM and CDR2 is ANQGSEA in the germline V gene. CDR3 length equals 13 residues. For the CDR3, the DNA is TGCAGCGTTGTGGCAGGGACCGACTATGGCTACACCTTC. This sequence encodes CSVVAGTDYGYTF.

This clonotype was detected many times. The chain combines TRBV6-2 or TRBV6-3 with TRBJ2-3, with unresolved D. The CDR3 covers 12 residues. V lost 2 bases, J lost 3 bases, and 3 bases lay in between. The germline V gene has CDR1 MNHEY and CDR2 SVGEGT. The CDR3 is CASSYRTDTQYF. In DNA form, the CDR3 reads TGTGCCAGCAGTTACCGTACAGATACGCAGTATTTT.

J is TRBJ2-7 and V is TRBV20-1; 13 nucleotides align to TRBD2. The tail of the sequence fits TRBJ2-5 better, so the J call may be wrong. The CDR3 runs to 15 residues. Germline values: CDR1 DFQATT, CDR2 SNEGSKA (reference sequence). The CDR3 protein is CSAWTSGGLQETQYF. Written as DNA, the CDR3 is TGCAGTGCCTGGACTAGCGGGGGACTCCAAGAGACCCAGTACTTC.

This clonotype has a single count. The V and J genes are TRBV28 and TRBJ2-3, with unresolved D. CDR3 length equals 15 residues. V was trimmed by 3 bases and J by 0 bases, leaving 10 bases between them. From germline, CDR1 is MDHEN and CDR2 SYDVKM. CDR3 in amino acids: CASSFSVTSTDTQYF. CDR3 in DNA: TGTGCCAGCAGTTTCAGTGTCACTAGCACAGATACGCAGTATTTT.

The rearrangement uses TRBV20-1 and TRBJ2-4; D might be TRBD2 (6 bases). This CDR3 has 14 residues. The germline V gene has CDR1 DFQATT and CDR2 SNEGSKA (reference sequence). V was trimmed by 5 bases and J by 7 bases, leaving 18 bases between them. The CDR3 region has the DNA TGCAGTGCTTATCCGGACTACGCCCCTAACATTCAGTACTTC. Translating it yields CSAYPDYAPNIQYF.

The rearrangement uses TRBV20-1 and TRBJ2-1, with D unresolved. The end of the DNA aligns better with TRBJ2-7, so the J call may be wrong. Germline CDR1 DFQATT, CDR2 SNEGSKA (reference sequence). This CDR3 is built from 12 residues. CDR3 protein: CSASSPYNEQYF. The CDR3 nucleotides are TGCAGTGCTAGCTCTCCCTACAATGAGCAGTACTTC.